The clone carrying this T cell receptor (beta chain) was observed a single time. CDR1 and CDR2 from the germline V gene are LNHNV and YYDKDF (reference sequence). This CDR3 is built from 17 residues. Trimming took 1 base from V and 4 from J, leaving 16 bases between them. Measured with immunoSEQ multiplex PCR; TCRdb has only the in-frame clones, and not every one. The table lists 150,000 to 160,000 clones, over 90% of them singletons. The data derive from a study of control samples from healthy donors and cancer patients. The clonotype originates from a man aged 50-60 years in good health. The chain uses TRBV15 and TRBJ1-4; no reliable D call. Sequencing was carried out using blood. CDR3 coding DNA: TGTGCCACCAGCAGAGGGAGTCTACCGTCAATTAATGAAAAACTGTTTTTT. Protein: CATSRGSLPSINEKLFF.